The TCR beta chain described here comes from a study of blood T cells in healthy people across ages. Study-wide context: Using template switching, researchers captured about one barcoded beta molecule for each two T cells. Study results and limitations: With age, beta diversity per million T cells declined roughly linearly, significantly by 40. CMV status of donors was unknown, possibly confounding expanded clonotype changes.

About 10 milliliters was the volume of peripheral blood drawn from each donor. Primed by a sample-barcoded 5' primer and a J-beta primer mix, a second PCR proceeded for about 6 to 11 cycles. TCRdb called the 5' RACE reads again in MiXCR, with one record for every CDR3 protein. In the table there are some 780,000 distinct CDR3 sequences, just over 55% of which are singletons. Notes on this clonotype: Its target is unknown.

The germline V gene encodes CDR1 PRHDT and CDR2 FYEKMQ (reference sequence). The CDR3 is made up of 15 amino acids. The ends lost 5 bases at V and 3 bases at J; junction bases unmatched: 10. The V and J genes are TRBV13 and TRBJ2-7; 7 bases fit TRBD1. Sequenced material: blood. The TCR sequence derives from a man aged 35 to 55 in good health. The CDR3 region has the DNA TGTGCCAGCAGCACTCGACAGGGATTACGCTACGAGCAGTACTTC. It yields the protein CASSTRQGLRYEQYF.